Each of the 25 T cell receptor beta chains below was sequenced from the same sample in a study of OX40 agonist ivuxolimab in advanced cancers. This table comes from immunoSEQ multiplex PCR, and its TCRdb copy is limited to in-frame clones, with some not included. The data hold approximately 90,000 clones, with 70% to 90% observed a single time. The sample consisted of CD4+ or CD8+ T cells sorted from blood, taken in a trial of the OX40 agonist ivuxolimab. Receptors were obtained from an adult with an advanced solid tumor such as melanoma, head and neck, liver or kidney cancer.

The CDR3 sequence is CASPVRDYASTDTQYF. The DNA of the CDR3 is TGCGCCAGCCCAGTGCGGGACTACGCTAGCACAGATACGCAGTATTTT. The genes are TRBV4-3 and TRBJ2-3; TRBD2 matches at 7 bases. CDR1 is LGHNA and CDR2 is YSLEER in the germline V gene. The V segment lost 8 bases and the J segment 0 bases; nucleotides outside the gene matches: 11. The CDR3 length is 16 residues.

The rearrangement uses TRBV5-6 and TRBJ1-2; perhaps TRBD1 as D (5 bases). The germline V gene has CDR1 SGHDT and CDR2 YYEEEE. The CDR3 length is 15 residues. V shed 5 bases and J shed 5 bases, with 19 bases lying between them. The CDR3 nucleotides read TGTGCCAGCAGACCAACCCACCGGGGGAATTATGGCTACACCTTC. Translated, it gives CASRPTHRGNYGYTF.

The rearrangement uses TRBV6-6 and TRBJ2-5, with D perhaps matching TRBD1 (5 bases). The CDR3 totals 14 residues. Trimming took 0 bases from V and 2 from J, leaving 7 bases between them. Germline CDR1 reads MNHNY; CDR2 reads SVGAGI (reference sequence). Written as DNA, the CDR3 is TGTGCCAGCAGTTACTCGAGACAGCAAGAGACCCAGTACTTC. Encoded protein: CASSYSRQQETQYF.

The chain has TRBV4-3 and TRBJ1-6, with D perhaps matching TRBD1 (5 bases). Germline loops: CDR1 LGHNA, CDR2 YSLEER. The CDR3 extends over 16 amino acids. Trimming shortened V by 1 base and J by 7 bases, and 14 bases separated the two germline ends. CDR3 region: CASSQGMDTRNSPLHF. CDR3 nucleotides: TGCGCCAGCAGCCAAGGAATGGACACCAGAAATTCACCCCTCCACTTT.

This clone was recorded once. The genes are TRBV7-2 and TRBJ2-5; D is undetermined. The germline V gene has CDR1 SGHTA and CDR2 FQGNSA. The CDR3 sequence is 12 residues long. V dropped 9 bases and J dropped 4 bases, with 12 bases sitting between them. The CDR3 region has the DNA TGTGCCAGTCAGTCCGGGTCAGAGACCCAGTACTTC. Encoded protein: CASQSGSETQYF.

The chain has TRBV7-9 and TRBJ1-5; TRBD1 agrees at 8 bases. J was trimmed by 4 bases and V by 5 bases; bases with no gene match: 4. Germline CDR1 is SEHNR and CDR2 is FQNEAQ (reference sequence). The CDR3 runs to 14 residues. The CDR3: CASSQGTGNQPQHF. Written as DNA, the CDR3 is TGTGCCAGCAGCCAAGGGACAGGTAATCAGCCCCAGCATTTT.

The rearrangement links TRBV5-1 to TRBJ2-1; D is unclear. The CDR3 contains 15 residues. The germline V gene has CDR1 SGHRS and CDR2 YFSETQ. V was cut by 0 bases and J by 3 bases, with 10 bases left in between. The CDR3 protein is CASSLEVGSYNEQFF. The CDR3 region has the DNA TGCGCCAGCAGCTTGGAGGTAGGCAGCTACAATGAGCAGTTCTTC. Variable domain in full (rest from reference TRBV5-1 and TRBJ2-1): KAGVTQTPRYLIKTRGQQVTLSCSPISGHRSVSWYQQTPGQGLQFLFEYFSETQRNKGNFPGRFSGRQFSNSRSEMNVSTLELGDSALYLCASSLEVGSYNEQFFGPGTRLTVL.

Comment on this clone: Germline is not matched at one junction end, which may reflect a read error. The chain is built from TRBV5-1 and TRBJ2-5; TRBD2 aligns across 7 bases. In germline, CDR1 is SGHRS, CDR2 YFSETQ. The CDR3 has 15 amino acids. CDR3 residues: CANSLGGLETETQYF. The CDR3 region has the DNA TGCGCCAACAGCTTGGGAGGACTAGAAACGGAGACCCAGTACTTC. Using reference TRBV5-1 and TRBJ2-5 for the parts outside the CDR3, the full variable domain is KAGVTQTPRYLIKTRGQQVTLSCSPISGHRSVSWYQQTPGQGLQFLFEYFSETQRNKGNFPGRFSGRQFSNSRSEMNVSTLELGDSALYLCANSLGGLETETQYFGPGTRLLVL.

This clone was counted between two and nine times. The chain employs TRBV5-4 and TRBJ1-1, with D possibly being TRBD1 (6 bases). CDR1 is SGHNT, CDR2 YYREEE, per germline (reference sequence). With 4 bases removed from V and 4 bases from J, the gap between germline ends came to 14 bases. The CDR3 sequence is 14 residues long. CDR3 amino acids: CASSREGRGTEAFF. In nucleotides, the CDR3 is TGTGCCAGCAGCCGGGAGGGCAGGGGCACTGAAGCTTTCTTT.

V usage is TRBV5-1 and J usage is TRBJ1-2; TRBD1 matches at 9 bases. The CDR3 contains 15 residues. CDR1 SGHRS and CDR2 YFSETQ come from the germline V gene. V was pared by 0 bases and J by 4 bases, with 4 bases of the junction left unmatched. Here the CDR3 reads CASSLGGQGTYGYTF. In DNA, the CDR3 is TGCGCCAGCAGCTTGGGTGGACAGGGGACCTATGGCTACACCTTC.

This chain links TRBV19 with TRBJ1-1; weak D call: TRBD1 (6 bases). The CDR3 runs to 15 residues. The V gene lost 5 bases and the J gene lost 0 bases, with 13 bases spanning the gap. Germline CDR1 LNHDA, CDR2 SQIVND (reference sequence). The DNA for the CDR3 is TGTGCCAGTAGTCCTTCTGACAGGATGAACACTGAAGCTTTCTTT. Its translation: CASSPSDRMNTEAFF.

This clone occurred once. The J gene is TRBJ2-1, the V gene TRBV30; 16 bases align to TRBD2. The CDR3 has 17 amino acids. V dropped 3 bases and J dropped 6; count of bases not matched to a gene: 8. The germline gives CDR1 GTSNPN, CDR2 SVGIG (reference sequence). CDR3 nucleotides: TGTGCCTGGAGGGTCGCGGGACTAGCGGGGGGGCCCAATGAGCAGTTCTTC. As protein: CAWRVAGLAGGPNEQFF.

The chain employs TRBV7-9 and TRBJ1-2, with D possibly matching TRBD1 (5 bases). The CDR3 loop spans 15 amino acids. Germline V gives CDR1 SEHNR, CDR2 FQNEAQ (reference sequence). Trimming removed 2 bases at V and 3 bases at J, with 13 bases between. The CDR3 DNA is TGTGCCAGCAGCTTAAGGTCCGGGGGAGACTATGGCTACACCTTC. Protein: CASSLRSGGDYGYTF. The variable domain in full, with the rest retrieved from reference TRBV7-9 and TRBJ1-2, is DTGVSQNPRHKITKRGQNVTFRCDPISEHNRLYWYRQTLGQGPEFLTYFQNEAQLEKSRLLSDRFSAERPKGSFSTLEIQRTEQGDSAMYLCASSLRSGGDYGYTFGSGTRLTVV.

CDR3 protein: CASGVSGLETQYF. For the CDR3, the DNA is TGTGCCAGCGGGGTTAGCGGGCTGGAGACCCAGTACTTC. This chain links TRBV10-3 with TRBJ2-5; TRBD2 matches 7 bases. The CDR3 is 13 amino acids. The germline V gene encodes CDR1 ENHRY and CDR2 SYGVKD. The junction had 10 bases not matched to a gene; V was cut back by 10 bases and J by 5 bases.

CDR3 sequence: CASSVGTVQETQYF. CDR3 DNA sequence: TGTGCCAGCAGCGTCGGGACGGTACAAGAGACCCAGTACTTC. The chain combines TRBV9 with TRBJ2-5; D is possibly TRBD1 or TRBD2 (5 bases each). Trimming left V 2 bases short and J 2 bases short, with 10 bases between. CDR1 SGDLS and CDR2 YYNGEE come from the germline V gene. This CDR3 is 14 amino acids long.

The genes are TRBV4-1 and TRBJ1-2; 11 bases match TRBD1. The CDR3 is made up of 15 amino acids. The J segment lost 3 bases and the V segment lost 4 bases, leaving 4 bases of the junction unmatched. Germline CDR1 and CDR2: MGHRA and YSYEKL. The CDR3 sequence: CASSRGQGADYGYTF. CDR3 sequence (DNA): TGCGCCAGCAGCCGAGGACAGGGGGCGGACTATGGCTACACCTTC.

The V call is TRBV5-4, the J call TRBJ2-7, with TRBD2 identical over 14 bases. Per the germline V gene, CDR1 is SGHNT and CDR2 is YYREEE (reference sequence). The CDR3 spans 16 residues. V was pared by 4 bases and J by 3 bases, with 6 bases of the junction left unmatched. The CDR3 nucleotides are TGTGCCAGCAGCCAAGGACTAGCGGGGGGATTCTACGAGCAGTACTTC. This codes for CASSQGLAGGFYEQYF. Full variable domain (missing parts from reference TRBV5-4 and TRBJ2-7): ETGVTQSPTHLIKTRGQQVTLRCSSQSGHNTVSWYQQALGQGPQFIFQYYREEENGRGNFPPRFSGLQFPNYSSELNVNALELDDSALYLCASSQGLAGGFYEQYFGPGTRLTVT.

The rearrangement links TRBV27 to TRBJ2-6; D call uncertain. Trimming took 0 bases from V and 0 from J, leaving 6 bases between them. Germline CDR1 and CDR2: MNHEY and SMNVEV (reference sequence). This CDR3 is 16 amino acids long. CDR3 in DNA: TGTGCCAGCAGTTTATCCCTTCACTCTGGGGCCAACGTCCTGACTTTC. Translating it yields CASSLSLHSGANVLTF.

With respect to this clone: This sample also contains other DNA sequences that code for the same CDR3. V gene TRBV7-6 combines with J gene TRBJ2-7; TRBD2 matches 12 bases. V trimming: 2 bases; J trimming: 3 bases; junction bases outside the gene matches: 2. Per germline, CDR1 SGHVS and CDR2 FNYEAQ. The CDR3 runs to 15 residues. The CDR3 region is CASSLTSGGNYEQYF. CDR3 nucleotide sequence: TGTGCCAGCAGCTTAACTAGCGGGGGGAACTACGAGCAGTACTTC.

The V gene is TRBV5-1, the J gene TRBJ2-5; 9 nucleotides match TRBD1. The germline gives CDR1 SGHRS, CDR2 YFSETQ. The length of the CDR3 is 16 residues. With V trimmed by 6 bases and J by 2 bases, 11 bases remained unmatched. The CDR3 bases are TGCGCCAGCATACTGGCCCAAGGACAGGGGCAAGAGACCCAGTACTTC. It translates to CASILAQGQGQETQYF.

The rearrangement joins TRBV5-1 to TRBJ2-7; tentative D call: TRBD1 (6 bases). Germline V CDR1 and CDR2: SGHRS, YFSETQ. The V gene lost 4 bases and the J gene lost 4 bases, with 18 bases spanning the gap. The CDR3 length is 15 residues. CDR3 nucleotides: TGCGCCAGCAGCGATCTGACAGGTGGGGCGTACGAGCAGTACTTC. It encodes CASSDLTGGAYEQYF.

This CDR3 is CASSLEGRGTEAFF. The CDR3 nucleotides read TGTGCCAGCAGCTTAGAGGGCAGGGGCACTGAAGCTTTCTTT. The chain combines TRBV7-9 with TRBJ1-1, with a weak D call TRBD1 (6 bases). The CDR3 loop spans 14 amino acids. Germline V lookup: CDR1 SEHNR, CDR2 FQNEAQ (reference sequence). V dropped 1 base and J dropped 4 bases, with 10 bases sitting between them.

This clone came up once. CDR3 in amino acids: CASSLRTSGGLDTGELFF. The CDR3, as DNA: TGTGCCAGCTCACTTCGGACTAGCGGGGGATTAGACACCGGGGAGCTGTTTTTT. The chain employs TRBV18 and TRBJ2-2; TRBD2 matches at 13 bases. Germline CDR1 is KGHSH and CDR2 is LQKENI. V lost 4 bases to trimming and J lost 3 bases; unmatched junction nucleotides: 8. This CDR3 spans 18 amino acids.

This chain joins TRBV7-9 and TRBJ1-5; D is ambiguous. The CDR3 runs 14 residues. CDR1 is SEHNR, CDR2 FQNEAQ, per germline (reference sequence). V was clipped by 4 bases and J by 4 bases, with 11 bases between them. The CDR3 reads CASSSHPINQPQHF. CDR3 bases: TGTGCCAGCAGCTCCCACCCAATTAATCAGCCCCAGCATTTT.

The chain carries TRBV6-6 and TRBJ1-4; weak D call: TRBD1 (6 bases). V was trimmed by 6 bases and J by 0 bases, leaving 11 bases between them. Germline lookup yields CDR1 MNHNY and CDR2 SVGAGI (reference sequence). The CDR3 has 15 residues. The CDR3 region has the DNA TGTGCCAGCAGGGACAGACTATCAACTAATGAAAAACTGTTTTTT. Its protein product is CASRDRLSTNEKLFF.